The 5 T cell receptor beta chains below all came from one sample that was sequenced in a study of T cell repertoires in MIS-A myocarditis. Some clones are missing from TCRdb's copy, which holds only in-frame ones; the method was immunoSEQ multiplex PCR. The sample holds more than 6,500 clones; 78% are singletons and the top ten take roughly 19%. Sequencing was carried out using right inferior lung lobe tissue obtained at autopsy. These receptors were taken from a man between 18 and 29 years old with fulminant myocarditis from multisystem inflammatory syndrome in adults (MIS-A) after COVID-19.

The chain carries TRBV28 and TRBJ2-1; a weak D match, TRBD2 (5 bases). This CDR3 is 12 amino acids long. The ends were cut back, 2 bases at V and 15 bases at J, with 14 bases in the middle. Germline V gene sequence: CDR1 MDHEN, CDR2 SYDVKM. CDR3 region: CASSLVEGGWFF. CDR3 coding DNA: TGTGCCAGCAGTTTAGTTGAAGGAGGATGGTTCTTC. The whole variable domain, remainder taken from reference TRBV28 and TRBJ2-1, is DVKVTQSSRYLVKRTGEKVFLECVQDMDHENMFWYRQDPGLGLRLIYFSYDVKMKEKGDIPEGYSVSREKKERFSLILESASTNQTSMYLCASSLVEGGWFFGPGTRLTVL.

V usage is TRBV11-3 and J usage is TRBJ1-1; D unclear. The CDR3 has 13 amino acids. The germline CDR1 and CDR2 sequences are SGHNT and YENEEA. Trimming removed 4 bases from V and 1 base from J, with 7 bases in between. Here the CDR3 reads CASSSSQNTEAFF. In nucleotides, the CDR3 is TGTGCCAGCAGCTCGAGTCAGAACACTGAAGCTTTCTTT.

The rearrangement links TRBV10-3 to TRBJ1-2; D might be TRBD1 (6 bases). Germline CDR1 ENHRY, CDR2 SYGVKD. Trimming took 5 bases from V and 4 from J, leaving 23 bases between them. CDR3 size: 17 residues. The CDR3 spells CAISPLIGPGGAYGYTF. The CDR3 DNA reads TGTGCCATCAGTCCCCTTATAGGCCCGGGGGGGGCCTATGGCTACACCTTC.

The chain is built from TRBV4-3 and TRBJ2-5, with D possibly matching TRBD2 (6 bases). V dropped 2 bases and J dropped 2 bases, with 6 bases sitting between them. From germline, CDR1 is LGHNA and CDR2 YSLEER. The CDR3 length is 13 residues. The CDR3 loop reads CASSQREQETQYF. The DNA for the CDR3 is TGCGCCAGCAGCCAACGGGAGCAAGAGACCCAGTACTTC.

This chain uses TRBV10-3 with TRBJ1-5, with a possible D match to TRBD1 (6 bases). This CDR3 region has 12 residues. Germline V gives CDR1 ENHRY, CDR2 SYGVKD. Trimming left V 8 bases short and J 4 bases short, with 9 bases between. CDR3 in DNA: TGTGCCATCGGACAGCTAAATCAGCCCCAGCATTTT. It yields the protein CAIGQLNQPQHF.